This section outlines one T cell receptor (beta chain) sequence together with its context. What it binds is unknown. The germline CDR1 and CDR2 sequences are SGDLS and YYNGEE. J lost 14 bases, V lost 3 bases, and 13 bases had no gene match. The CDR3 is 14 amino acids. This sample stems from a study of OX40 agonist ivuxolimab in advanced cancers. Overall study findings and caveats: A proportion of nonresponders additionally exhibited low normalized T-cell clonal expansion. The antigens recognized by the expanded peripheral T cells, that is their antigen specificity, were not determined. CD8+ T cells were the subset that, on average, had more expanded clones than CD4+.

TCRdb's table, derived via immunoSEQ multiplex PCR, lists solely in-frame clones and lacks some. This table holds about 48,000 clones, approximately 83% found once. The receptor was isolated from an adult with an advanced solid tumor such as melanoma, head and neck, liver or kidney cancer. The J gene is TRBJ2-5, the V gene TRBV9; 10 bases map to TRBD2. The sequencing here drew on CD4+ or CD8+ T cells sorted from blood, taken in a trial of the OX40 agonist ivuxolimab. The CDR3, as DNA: TGTGCCAGCAGCGCGCGGGCTAGCGGGGGCAAAGCCTACTTC. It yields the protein CASSARASGGKAYF.